A selection of T cell receptor beta chains follows, all from one sample in a study of shared clonotypes between healthy human individuals. Sequencing used immunoSEQ multiplex PCR; TCRdb keeps in-frame clones, though not all of them. Among some 1,900,000 clones listed, over 85% were seen once. Sequences were obtained from naive CD8+ T cells sorted from blood. The receptors stem from a man between 18 and 35 years old in good health. Each CDR3 is given with its conserved first and last residue. Fields, in order: J gene, D gene, clone size, V gene, CDR3 DNA, CDR3 protein. The D gene is left open where the match is weak. Size is stated for part of the rows, as once, few or many counts, or as a class when the clone is expanded.

TRBJ1-1	TRBD1	NA	TRBV19	TGTGCCAGTAGTCCTCATCTGGGACAGCCCCTGAACACTGAAGCTTTCTTT	CASSPHLGQPLNTEAFF
TRBJ2-3	NA	NA	TRBV25-1	TGTGCCAGCAGTGAATATGGTGCTACAGATACGCAGTATTTT	CASSEYGATDTQYF
TRBJ2-5	NA	NA	TRBV19	TGTGCCAGTAGTATGGACCAAGAGACCCAGTACTTC	CASSMDQETQYF
TRBJ2-5	TRBD2	once	TRBV29-1	TGCAGCGTCAAATCAGGACTAGCGGAGACCCAGTACTTC	CSVKSGLAETQYF
TRBJ2-7	NA	once	TRBV7-9	TGTGCCAGCGCAGGTTTCGGACAGTCCTACGAGCAGTACTTC	CASAGFGQSYEQYF
TRBJ1-1	NA	once	TRBV27	TGTGCCAGCAGTTTAGCCGGGAACTGGGCGACTGAAGCTTTCTTT	CASSLAGNWATEAFF
TRBJ1-5	TRBD1	NA	TRBV7-9	TGTGCCAGCAGCTTAGGCAGGGGGGATAGCAATCAGCCCCAGCATTTT	CASSLGRGDSNQPQHF
TRBJ1-5	NA	few	TRBV7-9	TGTGCCAGCAGTTTAAGTGATGAGCCCCAGCATTTT	CASSLSDEPQHF
TRBJ2-1	TRBD1	NA	TRBV13	TGTGCCAGCAGCCCCAGGACAGGGTTCGGTGAGCAGTTCTTC	CASSPRTGFGEQFF
TRBJ2-5	NA	NA	TRBV29-1	TGCAGCGTTGAAGCATGGGGCCATCAAGAGACCCAGTACTTC	CSVEAWGHQETQYF
TRBJ2-3	TRBD2	NA	TRBV11-2	TGTGCCAGCAGCTTTCTAGCGGGGGGCACAGATACGCAGTATTTT	CASSFLAGGTDTQYF
TRBJ2-7	TRBD1	once	TRBV4-2	TGTGCCAGCAGCCAAGCGGGACAGGGAGCCTACGAGCAGTACTTC	CASSQAGQGAYEQYF
TRBJ1-2	TRBD1	once	TRBV4-1	TGCGCCAGCAGCCACTCCGGGACAGGGAATGGCTACACCTTC	CASSHSGTGNGYTF
TRBJ2-7	NA	NA	TRBV11-2	TGTGCCAGCAGCTTTCCAGGCGAGCAGTACTTC	CASSFPGEQYF
TRBJ2-1	TRBD1	NA	TRBV4-1	TGCGCCAGCAGCCCCGGGACAGGGTATGCGGGTGAGCAGTTCTTC	CASSPGTGYAGEQFF
TRBJ2-5	TRBD2	NA	TRBV4-1	TGCGCCAGCAGCTCCCAGGGTCGAACGACTAGCGGGGGGGTGGCCCAGTACTTC	CASSSQGRTTSGGVAQYF
TRBJ2-3	NA	NA	TRBV19	TGTGCCAGTAGCCCACACCCGAGGGACGACGGGGATACGCAGTATTTT	CASSPHPRDDGDTQYF
TRBJ2-1	NA	NA	TRBV7-9	TGTGCCAGCAGCTTAGTCGGTAGCGAGTCCTACAATGAGCAGTTCTTC	CASSLVGSESYNEQFF
TRBJ1-2	NA	NA	TRBV4-3	TGCGCCAGCAGCCCGCGCCCGTCAGGGGCCTATGGCTACACCTTC	CASSPRPSGAYGYTF
TRBJ1-5	NA	once	TRBV4-3	TGCGCCAGCAGCCAAGAGGTCGGGGATAGCAATCAGCCCCAGCATTTT	CASSQEVGDSNQPQHF
TRBJ1-1	NA	NA	TRBV27	TGTGCCAGCAGTCTCCAGGGTACGTTCGCTGAAGCTTTCTTT	CASSLQGTFAEAFF
TRBJ2-1	TRBD2	NA	TRBV15	TGTGCCACCAGCCCCGGGACTAGCGGTGTGGGGGAGCAGTTCTTC	CATSPGTSGVGEQFF
TRBJ2-7	NA	NA	TRBV4-3	TGCGCCAGCAGCCAAGATCTGCGAATTACGATTTCCTACGAGCAGTACTTC	CASSQDLRITISYEQYF
TRBJ2-7	TRBD2	NA	TRBV6-1	TGTGCCAGCAGTGAACGGTTAGCGGGAGTTGGGTACGAGCAGTACTTC	CASSERLAGVGYEQYF
TRBJ2-7	TRBD1	NA	TRBV18	TGTGCCAGCTCACCGACGACAGGGGCCCTAACCTACGAGCAGTACTTC	CASSPTTGALTYEQYF
TRBJ1-2	NA	NA	TRBV7-9	TGTGCCAGCAGCTTATCCCGCACGGAATCTAACTATGGCTACACCTTC	CASSLSRTESNYGYTF
TRBJ2-7	NA	NA	TRBV30	TGTGCCTGGAGTGACCGCCGTGGTCGGTCCTACGAGCAGTACTTC	CAWSDRRGRSYEQYF
TRBJ2-3	NA	once	TRBV4-1	TGCGCCAGCAGCCAAGAACTCTCGGGGGTAGGCGGGTATACGCAGTATTTT	CASSQELSGVGGYTQYF
TRBJ1-2	NA	NA	TRBV6-1	TGTGCCAGCAGTGAAGTATACCGACCTAACTATGGCTACACCTTC	CASSEVYRPNYGYTF
TRBJ1-2	TRBD1	NA	TRBV29-1	TGCAGCGTTGGTCCAGGGGGAGATGGCTACACCTTC	CSVGPGGDGYTF
TRBJ2-5	NA	NA	TRBV11-3	TGTGCCAGCAGCTCTAGCTTGGAGGAGTCCCCTGAGACCCAGTACTTC	CASSSSLEESPETQYF
TRBJ2-3	NA	NA	TRBV28	TGTGCCAGCAGCCCTTCTAGCACAGATACGCAGTATTTT	CASSPSSTDTQYF
TRBJ2-1	TRBD2	NA	TRBV4-1	TGCGCCAGCAGCCACGTAGCGGGAGAGGTCAATGAGCAGTTCTTC	CASSHVAGEVNEQFF
TRBJ1-5	NA	NA	TRBV2	TGTGCCAGCAGACCGGGATATAGCAATCAGCCCCAGCATTTT	CASRPGYSNQPQHF
TRBJ2-3	TRBD2	NA	TRBV9	TGTGCCAGCAGCGTAGAGGGTAGCGGGACCGGAGGAGATACGCAGTATTTT	CASSVEGSGTGGDTQYF
TRBJ1-1	TRBD1	NA	TRBV5-1	TGCGCCAGCAGCTTGGATGGACAGGGGCTCGGTGAAGCTTTCTTT	CASSLDGQGLGEAFF
TRBJ2-7	TRBD1	NA	TRBV11-2	TGTGCCAGCAGCTTCGGGACAGGTAATTACGAGCAGTACTTC	CASSFGTGNYEQYF
TRBJ1-6	NA	few	TRBV2	TGTGCCAGCAGTGCGGGAGTGGGTTCACCCCTCCACTTT	CASSAGVGSPLHF
TRBJ2-7	NA	NA	TRBV19	TGTGCCAGTAGTATAGGAAGACACGGGGCCTACGAGCAGTACTTC	CASSIGRHGAYEQYF